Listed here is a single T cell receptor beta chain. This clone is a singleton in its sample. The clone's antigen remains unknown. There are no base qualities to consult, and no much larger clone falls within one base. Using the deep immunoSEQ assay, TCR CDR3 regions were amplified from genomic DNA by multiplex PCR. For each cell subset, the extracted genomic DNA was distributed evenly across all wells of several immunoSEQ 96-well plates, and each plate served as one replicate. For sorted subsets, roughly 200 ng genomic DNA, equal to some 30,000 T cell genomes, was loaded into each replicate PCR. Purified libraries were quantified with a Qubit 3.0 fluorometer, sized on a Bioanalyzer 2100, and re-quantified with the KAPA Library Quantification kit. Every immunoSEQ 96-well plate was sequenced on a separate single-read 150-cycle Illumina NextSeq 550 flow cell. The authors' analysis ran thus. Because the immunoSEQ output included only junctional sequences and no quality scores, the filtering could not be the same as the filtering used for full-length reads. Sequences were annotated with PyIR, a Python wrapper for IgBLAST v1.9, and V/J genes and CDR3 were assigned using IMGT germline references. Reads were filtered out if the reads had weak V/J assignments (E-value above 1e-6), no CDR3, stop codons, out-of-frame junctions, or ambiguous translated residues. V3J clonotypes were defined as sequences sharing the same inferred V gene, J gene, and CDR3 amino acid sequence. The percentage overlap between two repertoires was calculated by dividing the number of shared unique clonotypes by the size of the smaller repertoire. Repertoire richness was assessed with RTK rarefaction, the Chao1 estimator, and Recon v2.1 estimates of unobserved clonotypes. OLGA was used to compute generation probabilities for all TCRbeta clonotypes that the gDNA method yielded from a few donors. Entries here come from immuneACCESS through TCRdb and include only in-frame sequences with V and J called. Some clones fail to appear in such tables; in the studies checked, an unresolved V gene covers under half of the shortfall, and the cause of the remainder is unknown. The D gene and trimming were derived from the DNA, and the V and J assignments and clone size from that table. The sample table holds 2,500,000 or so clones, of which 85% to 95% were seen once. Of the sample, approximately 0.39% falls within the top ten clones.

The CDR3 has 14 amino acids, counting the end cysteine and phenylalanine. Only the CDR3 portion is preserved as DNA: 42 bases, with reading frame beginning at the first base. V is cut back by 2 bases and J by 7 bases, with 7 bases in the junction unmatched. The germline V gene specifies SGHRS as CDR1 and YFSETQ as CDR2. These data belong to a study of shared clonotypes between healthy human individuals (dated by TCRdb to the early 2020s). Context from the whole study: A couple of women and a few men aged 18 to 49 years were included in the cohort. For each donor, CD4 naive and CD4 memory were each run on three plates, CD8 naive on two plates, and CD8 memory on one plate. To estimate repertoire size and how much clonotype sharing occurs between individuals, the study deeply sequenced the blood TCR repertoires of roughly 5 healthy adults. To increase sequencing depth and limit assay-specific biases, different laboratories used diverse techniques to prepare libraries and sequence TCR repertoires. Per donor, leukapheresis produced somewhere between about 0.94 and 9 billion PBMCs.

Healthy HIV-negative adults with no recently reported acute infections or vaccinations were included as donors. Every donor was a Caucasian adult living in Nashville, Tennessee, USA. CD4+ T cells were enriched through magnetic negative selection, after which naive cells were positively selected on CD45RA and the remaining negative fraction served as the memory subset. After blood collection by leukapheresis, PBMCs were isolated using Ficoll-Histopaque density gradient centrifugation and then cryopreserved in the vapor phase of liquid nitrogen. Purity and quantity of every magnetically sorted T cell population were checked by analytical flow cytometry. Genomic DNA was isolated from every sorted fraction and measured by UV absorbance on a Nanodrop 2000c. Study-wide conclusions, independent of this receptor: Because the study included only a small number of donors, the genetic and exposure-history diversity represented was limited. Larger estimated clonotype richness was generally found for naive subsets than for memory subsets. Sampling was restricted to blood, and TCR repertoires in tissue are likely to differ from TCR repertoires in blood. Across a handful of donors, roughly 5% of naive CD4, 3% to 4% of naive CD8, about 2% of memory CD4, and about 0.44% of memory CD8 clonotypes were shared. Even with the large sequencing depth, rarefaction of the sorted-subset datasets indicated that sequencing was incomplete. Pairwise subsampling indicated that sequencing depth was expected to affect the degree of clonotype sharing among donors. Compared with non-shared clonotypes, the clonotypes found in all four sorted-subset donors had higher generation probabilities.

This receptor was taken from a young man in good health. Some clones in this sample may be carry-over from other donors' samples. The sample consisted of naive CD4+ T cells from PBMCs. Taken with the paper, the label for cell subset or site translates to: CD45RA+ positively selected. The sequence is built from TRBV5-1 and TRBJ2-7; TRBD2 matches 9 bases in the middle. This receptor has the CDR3 CASSFGSGSDEQYF. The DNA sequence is TGCGCCAGCAGCTTTGGTAGCGGGAGTGATGAGCAGTACTTC.